The next 7 T cell receptor beta chains were all read from a single sample in a study of CD8+CD57+ T cells in acquired aplastic anemia. Profiles of TCR beta VDJ and CDR3 were generated from a genomic DNA template. TCRdb redid the calling of the reads with MiXCR, one entry per CDR3 protein. The profile shows about 130,000 distinct CDR3 sequences, 41% of them singletons. Specimen: sorted CD4+, CD8+, or CD8+CD57+ T cells (not recorded which) from PBMCs. The receptors originated from a human donor in good health, serving as a control.

This clonotype appeared a few times. The chain couples TRBV18 to TRBJ1-5; 8 bases are shared with TRBD1. V gave up 3 bases and J gave up 6 bases; unmatched junction bases: 10. Germline-derived CDR1 and CDR2 are KGHSH and LQKENI. This CDR3 is built from 16 residues. CDR3 coding DNA: TGTGCCAGCTCACCTCGGACAGGGTCGTTTGGTCAGCCCCAGCATTTT. Encoded protein: CASSPRTGSFGQPQHF. Using reference TRBV18 and TRBJ1-5 for the parts outside the CDR3, the full variable domain is NAGVMQNPRHLVRRRGQEARLRCSPMKGHSHVYWYRQLPEEGLKFMVYLQKENIIDESGMPKERFSAEFPKEGPSILRIQQVVRGDSAAYFCASSPRTGSFGQPQHFGDGTRLSIL.

The V gene is TRBV24-1, the J gene TRBJ2-7; D is unresolved. This CDR3 region has 10 residues. From germline, CDR1 is KGHDR and CDR2 SFDVKD. Here the CDR3 DNA reads TGTGCTCGACATATGGACGAGCAGTACTTC. Translating gives CARHMDEQYF.

CDR3 sequence reads: CATSRGRVYEQYF. The DNA of the CDR3 is TGTGCCACCAGCAGAGGCCGGGTTTACGAGCAGTACTTC. The V gene is TRBV15, the J gene TRBJ2-7; D gene uncertain. Germline V CDR1 and CDR2: LNHNV, YYDKDF (reference sequence). V lost 1 base and J 4 bases, leaving 8 bases between the germline ends. The CDR3 sequence is 13 residues long.

The genes are TRBV7-2 and TRBJ2-1; TRBD2 agrees at 9 bases. CDR1 is SGHTA, CDR2 FQGNSA, per germline. This CDR3 contains 15 residues. The trim removed 5 bases at V and 10 bases at J, leaving 12 bases unmatched. Written as DNA, the CDR3 is TGTGCCAGCAGCACGATTAGCGGGGGAGGGAACGAGCAGTTCTTC. This encodes CASSTISGGGNEQFF.

This clonotype was recorded at least ten times. The rearrangement joins TRBV9 to TRBJ2-3, with D possibly being TRBD1 (6 bases). This CDR3 is 15 amino acids long. The V gene's germline CDR1 is SGDLS and CDR2 YYNGEE. Trimming pared 3 bases from V and 4 bases from J, leaving 15 bases between. The CDR3 protein is CASSGRGSKSDTQYF. CDR3 nucleotides: TGTGCCAGCAGCGGAAGGGGGTCCAAATCAGATACGCAGTATTTT.

This clonotype was observed a single time. The rearrangement joins TRBV12-5 to TRBJ1-1; D remains ambiguous. The CDR3 totals 12 residues. Germline lookup yields CDR1 LGHNT and CDR2 FRNRAP. The germline V and J ends were trimmed by 2 bases and 10 bases, with 11 bases remaining between them. Written as DNA, the CDR3 is TGTGCTAGTGGTTTGAGTATATGGTCAGCTTTCTTT. Its translation is CASGLSIWSAFF.

This clonotype was counted between two and nine times. The chain couples TRBV9 to TRBJ2-3; 11 nucleotides align to TRBD2. The V gene end was trimmed by 3 bases and the J gene end by 5 bases; junction bases not matched to a gene: 5. The CDR3 totals 15 residues. Germline V CDR1 and CDR2: SGDLS, YYNGEE. The CDR3 DNA reads TGTGCCAGCAGCGCCGGGACTAGCGGAATAGATACGCAGTATTTT. Translated: CASSAGTSGIDTQYF.